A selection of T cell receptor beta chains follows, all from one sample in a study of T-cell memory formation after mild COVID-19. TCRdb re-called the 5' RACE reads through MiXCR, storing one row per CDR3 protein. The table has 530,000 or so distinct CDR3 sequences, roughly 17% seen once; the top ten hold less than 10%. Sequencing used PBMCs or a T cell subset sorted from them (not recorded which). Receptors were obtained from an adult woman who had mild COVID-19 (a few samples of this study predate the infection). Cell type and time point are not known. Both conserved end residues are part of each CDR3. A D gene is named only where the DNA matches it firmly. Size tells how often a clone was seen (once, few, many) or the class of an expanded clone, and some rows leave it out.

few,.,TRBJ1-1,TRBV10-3,CAISGAGRNTEAFF,TGTGCCATCAGTGGGGCGGGGAGGAACACTGAAGCTTTCTTT
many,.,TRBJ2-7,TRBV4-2,CASSQDHRGGYEQYF,TGTGCCAGCAGCCAAGATCACCGGGGTGGATACGAGCAGTACTTC
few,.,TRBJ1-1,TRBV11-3,CASSLAIDLNTEAFF,TGTGCCAGCAGCTTAGCAATTGACCTGAACACTGAAGCTTTCTTT
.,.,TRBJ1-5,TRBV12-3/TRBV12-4,CASSLLQGDQPQHF,TGTGCCAGCAGTTTGCTACAGGGCGATCAGCCCCAGCATTTT
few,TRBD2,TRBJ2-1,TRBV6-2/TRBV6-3,CASNAGGPGHEQFF,TGTGCCAGCAACGCGGGAGGCCCGGGGCATGAGCAGTTCTTC
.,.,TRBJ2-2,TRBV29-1,CSVIQAGELFF,TGCAGCGTTATCCAGGCCGGGGAGCTGTTTTTT
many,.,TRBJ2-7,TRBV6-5,CASSSLNYEQYF,TGTGCCAGCAGTTCCCTCAACTACGAGCAGTACTTC
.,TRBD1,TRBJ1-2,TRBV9,CASSATGTVNYGYTF,TGTGCCAGCAGCGCTACCGGGACAGTTAACTATGGCTACACCTTC
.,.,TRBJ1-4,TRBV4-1,CASSEGLGTGKYVNEKLFF,TGCGCCAGCAGCGAAGGGTTGGGGACGGGTAAATACGTAAATGAAAAACTGTTTTTT
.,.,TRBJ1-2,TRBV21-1,CASSKAGLGRYTF,TGTGCCAGCAGCAAAGCAGGTCTGGGACGCTACACCTTC
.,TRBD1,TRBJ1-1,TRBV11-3,CASSHDRAKAFF,TGTGCCAGCAGCCATGACAGGGCGAAAGCTTTCTTT
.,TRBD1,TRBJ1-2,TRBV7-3,CASSSGTGVDGYTF,TGTGCCAGCAGCTCAGGGACAGGGGTAGATGGCTACACCTTC
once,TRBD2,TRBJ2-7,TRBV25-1,CASSGTSGSGGMWYEQYF,TGTGCCAGCAGTGGGACTAGCGGGAGCGGTGGTATGTGGTACGAGCAGTACTTC
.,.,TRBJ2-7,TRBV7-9,CASSAGLGPYEQYF,TGTGCCAGCAGCGCGGGATTAGGACCCTACGAGCAGTACTTC
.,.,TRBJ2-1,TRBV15,CATSSSRGHEQFF,TGTGCCACCAGCAGTAGTCGAGGGCATGAGCAGTTCTTC
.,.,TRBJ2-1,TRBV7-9,CASSPRQFPFF,TGTGCCAGCAGCCCGAGACAGTTTCCGTTCTTC
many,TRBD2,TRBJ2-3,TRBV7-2,CASSSSGSTADTQYF,TGTGCCAGCAGCTCCAGCGGGAGTACGGCAGATACGCAGTATTTT
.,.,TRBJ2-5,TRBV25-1,CASSNEIGETQYF,TGTGCCAGCAGTAATGAAATCGGCGAGACCCAGTACTTC
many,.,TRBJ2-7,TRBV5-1,CASSLVGRSYEQYF,TGCGCCAGCAGCTTGGTTGGACGATCCTACGAGCAGTACTTC
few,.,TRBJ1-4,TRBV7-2,CASSTGRLRDEKLFF,TGTGCCAGCAGCACAGGACGGCTGCGGGATGAAAAACTGTTTTTT
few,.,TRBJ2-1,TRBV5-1,CASSGTWGLSYNEQFF,TGCGCCAGCAGCGGGACGTGGGGGCTTTCCTACAATGAGCAGTTCTTC
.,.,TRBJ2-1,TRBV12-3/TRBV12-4,CASSFRFGGVGHNEQFF,TGTGCCAGCAGTTTCCGTTTTGGGGGAGTCGGTCACAATGAGCAGTTCTTC
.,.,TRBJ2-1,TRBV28,CASSFFAPSLLNNEQFF,TGTGCCAGCAGTTTTTTCGCGCCTTCTTTGCTGAACAATGAGCAGTTCTTC
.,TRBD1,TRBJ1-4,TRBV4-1,CASSLGTGGGGANEKLFF,TGCGCCAGCAGCCTCGGGACAGGGGGCGGAGGGGCTAATGAAAAACTGTTTTTT
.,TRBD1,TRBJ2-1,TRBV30,CAWHRGGYNEQFF,TGTGCCTGGCACAGGGGTGGGTACAATGAGCAGTTCTTC
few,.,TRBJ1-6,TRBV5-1,CASSLVPASGNSPLHF,TGCGCCAGCAGCTTGGTACCCGCATCGGGTAATTCACCCCTCCACTTT
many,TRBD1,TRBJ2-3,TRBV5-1,CASSSGTRTGSTDTQYF,TGCGCCAGCAGCTCGGGGACCAGGACAGGTAGCACAGATACGCAGTATTTT
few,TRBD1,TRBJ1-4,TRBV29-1,CSVRDSLATNEKLFF,TGCAGCGTTCGGGACAGCTTGGCAACTAATGAAAAACTGTTTTTT
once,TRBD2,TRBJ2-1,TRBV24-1,CATSEPGLAGENEQFF,TGTGCCACCAGTGAGCCGGGACTAGCGGGGGAGAATGAGCAGTTCTTC
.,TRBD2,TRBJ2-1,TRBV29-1,CSVEGRLATHEQFF,TGCAGCGTTGAGGGGAGACTAGCGACCCATGAGCAGTTCTTC
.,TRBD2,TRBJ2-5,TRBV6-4,CASSERTSGDTQYF,TGTGCCAGCAGTGAAAGGACTAGCGGGGACACCCAGTACTTC
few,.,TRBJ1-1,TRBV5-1,CASSNDLPVNTEAFF,TGCGCCAGCAGCAACGACCTACCCGTGAACACTGAAGCTTTCTTT
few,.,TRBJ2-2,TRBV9,CASSSYLEAGELFF,TGTGCCAGCAGCTCATACTTGGAGGCCGGGGAGCTGTTTTTT
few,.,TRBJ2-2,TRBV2,CASAPGGGNTGELFF,TGTGCCAGCGCTCCCGGCGGGGGCAACACCGGGGAGCTGTTTTTT
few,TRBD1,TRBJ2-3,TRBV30,CASSRTGTASTDTQYF,TGTGCCTCGTCAAGAACCGGGACAGCTAGCACAGATACGCAGTATTTT
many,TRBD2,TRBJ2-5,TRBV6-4,CASSEAGGQETQYF,TGTGCCAGCAGTGAAGCGGGGGGGCAAGAGACCCAGTACTTC
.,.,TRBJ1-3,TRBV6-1,CASSERGAGNSGNTIYF,TGTGCCAGCAGTGAACGGGGAGCGGGGAACTCTGGAAACACCATATATTTT
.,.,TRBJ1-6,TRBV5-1,CASKRDRKNSPLHF,TGCGCCAGCAAACGCGACAGAAAGAATTCACCCCTCCACTTT
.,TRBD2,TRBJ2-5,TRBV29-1,CSVVGTSGYQETQYF,TGCAGCGTCGTAGGGACTAGCGGATACCAAGAGACCCAGTACTTC
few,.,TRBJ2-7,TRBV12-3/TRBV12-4,CASSWRALAFEQYF,TGTGCCAGCAGTTGGCGAGCACTAGCTTTCGAGCAGTACTTC
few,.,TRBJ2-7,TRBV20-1,CSARDPQGIDYEQYF,TGCAGTGCTAGAGATCCCCAGGGCATTGACTACGAGCAGTACTTC
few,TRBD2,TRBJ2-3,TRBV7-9,CASSLAGHTDTQYF,TGTGCCAGCAGCCTAGCGGGGCACACAGATACGCAGTATTTT
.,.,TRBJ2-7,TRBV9,CASSVARTREQYF,TGTGCCAGCAGCGTAGCGCGGACCCGCGAGCAGTACTTC
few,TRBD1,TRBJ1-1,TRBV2,CAKQDRVGTEAFF,TGTGCCAAGCAAGACAGGGTGGGCACTGAAGCTTTCTTT
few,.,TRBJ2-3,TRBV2,CASSASAKTGDTQYF,TGTGCCAGCAGTGCGAGCGCCAAAACGGGAGATACGCAGTATTTT
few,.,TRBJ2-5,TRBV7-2,CASSSQLGAQETQYF,TGTGCCAGCAGCTCCCAACTTGGGGCCCAAGAGACCCAGTACTTC
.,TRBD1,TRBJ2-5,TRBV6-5,CASSRRTGGQETQYF,TGTGCCAGCAGCCGCCGGACAGGGGGCCAAGAGACCCAGTACTTC
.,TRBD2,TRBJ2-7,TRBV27,CASSFTAGGPTYEQYF,TGTGCCAGCAGTTTTACGGCGGGAGGGCCAACCTACGAGCAGTACTTC
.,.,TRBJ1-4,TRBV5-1,CASSLGEGNEKLFF,TGCGCCAGCAGCTTGGGGGAGGGGAATGAAAAACTGTTTTTT
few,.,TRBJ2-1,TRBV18,CASSPQQGPSSYNEQFF,TGTGCCAGCTCACCACAACAGGGCCCCAGCTCCTACAATGAGCAGTTCTTC
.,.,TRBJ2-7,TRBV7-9,CASSLSGSGDYEQYF,TGTGCCAGCAGCTTATCCGGATCCGGGGACTACGAGCAGTACTTC
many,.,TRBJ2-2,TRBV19,CASSIWQGTNTGELFF,TGTGCCAGTAGTATCTGGCAGGGAACGAACACCGGGGAGCTGTTTTTT
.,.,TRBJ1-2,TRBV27,CKTVRRSSGGYTF,TGTAAGACCGTACGCAGGAGCTCGGGTGGCTACACCTTC
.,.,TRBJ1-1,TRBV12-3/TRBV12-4,CASSHNRVTNTEAFF,TGTGCCAGCAGTCATAACAGGGTGACGAACACTGAAGCTTTCTTT